This passage covers 10 T cell receptor beta chains from one sample sequenced in a study of blood T cells in healthy people across ages. PCR was performed a second time for about 7 to 11 cycles using a sample-barcoded 5' primer and a J-beta primer mix. A single record per CDR3 protein comes from TCRdb applying MiXCR to the 5' RACE reads. The table shows 350,000 to 450,000 distinct CDR3 sequences, with roughly half occurring only once. The sequenced sample consisted of blood. Every receptor here comes from a man in his sixties in good health.

This clonotype has a handful of counts. A much larger clone differs by one base, so this may be a read error. V and J are TRBV6-4 and TRBJ2-5, with no clear D. The germline CDR1 and CDR2 sequences are MRHNA and SNTAGT. Trimming removed 6 bases from V and 1 base from J, with 12 bases in between. The CDR3 covers 14 residues. In DNA, the CDR3 is TGTGCCAGCAGGCGAACTGCCGGCCAAGAGACCCAGTACTTC. It translates to CASRRTAGQETQYF.

This clonotype was seen only a few times. This rearrangement joins TRBV9 to TRBJ2-7; 10 bases fit TRBD2. V gave up 4 bases and J gave up 5 bases; unmatched junction bases: 9. The CDR3 runs to 15 residues. CDR1 and CDR2 (germline): SGDLS, YYNGEE. The DNA of the CDR3 is TGTGCCAGCAGCTCTCAAGCGGGAGGGCGGAACGAGCAGTACTTC. It codes for CASSSQAGGRNEQYF.

The chain recombines TRBV27 with TRBJ2-7; TRBD1 matches at 8 bases. The J call is doubtful: the DNA matches TRBJ2-5 better. Germline V lookup: CDR1 MNHEY, CDR2 SMNVEV (reference sequence). This CDR3 has 15 amino acids. The CDR3 nucleotides read TGTGCCAGCAGTCCTCGGACAGGGAATCTAGAGACCCAGTACTTC. Its translation is CASSPRTGNLETQYF.

Written as DNA, the CDR3 is TGTGCCAGCACCTCGGGAAGGCTAGCGGGATCTTCCCCAGATACGCAGTATTTT. The encoded protein is CASTSGRLAGSSPDTQYF. The J gene is TRBJ2-3, the V gene TRBV12-3 or TRBV12-4, with 9 bases lining up with TRBD2. V shed 7 bases and J 4 bases; nucleotides not matched to a gene: 18. The CDR3 runs 18 residues.

The rearrangement links TRBV10-3 to TRBJ2-5; 8 bases line up with TRBD1. V lost 3 bases to trimming and J lost 3 bases; unmatched junction nucleotides: 3. Germline V lookup: CDR1 ENHRY, CDR2 SYGVKD. The CDR3 sequence is 14 residues long. The CDR3 region has the DNA TGTGCCATCAGTGACCCGGGACAGGAAGAGACCCAGTACTTC. Protein product: CAISDPGQEETQYF.

The rearrangement uses TRBV6-1 and TRBJ2-4, with D unclear. CDR3 length: 14 residues. Germline lookup yields CDR1 MNHNS and CDR2 SASEGT. V was clipped by 6 bases and J by 0 bases, with 9 bases between them. The CDR3 nucleotides read TGTGCCAGCAGCGCCACGGGAGCCAAAAACATTCAGTACTTC. It yields the protein CASSATGAKNIQYF.

The CDR3 DNA is TGTGCCAGCAGCACAGCGGGGGGCCAGAACGAGCAGTACTTC. Protein sequence: CASSTAGGQNEQYF. The chain uses TRBV7-2 and TRBJ2-7, with 9 positions matching TRBD2. The CDR3 runs to 14 residues. J lost 5 bases, V lost 5 bases, and 7 bases had no gene match. The germline CDR1 and CDR2 sequences are SGHTA and FQGNSA.

This clonotype has just a few counts. CDR3 bases: TGTGCCAGCAGACGGGACCCCAGGACAGATACGCAGTATTTT. Encoded protein: CASRRDPRTDTQYF. V gene TRBV28 combines with J gene TRBJ2-3; the D gene could be TRBD1 or TRBD2 (5 bases each). CDR1 is MDHEN and CDR2 is SYDVKM in the germline V gene. Trimming cost V 6 bases and J 3 bases, with 13 bases left between them. This CDR3 is 14 amino acids long. The entire variable domain, with the rest obtained from reference TRBV28 and TRBJ2-3, is as follows: DVKVTQSSRYLVKRTGEKVFLECVQDMDHENMFWYRQDPGLGLRLIYFSYDVKMKEKGDIPEGYSVSREKKERFSLILESASTNQTSMYLCASRRDPRTDTQYFGPGTRLTVL.

The genes are TRBV30 and TRBJ2-5; D gene ambiguous. The J call may be incorrect, as the DNA end agrees better with TRBJ2-7. Germline CDR1 reads GTSNPN; CDR2 reads SVGIG (reference sequence). The CDR3 totals 10 residues. The CDR3 region is CAQSAYEQYF. DNA for the CDR3: TGTGCCCAATCGGCCTACGAGCAGTACTTC.

CDR3 bases: TGTGCCAGCAGCAAGGGGGTTGGGACATCTAACTATGGCTACACCTTC. Amino acids: CASSKGVGTSNYGYTF. V usage is TRBV7-9 and J usage is TRBJ1-2; possible D gene TRBD1, 6 bases. The germline V gene has CDR1 SEHNR and CDR2 FQNEAQ (reference sequence). The CDR3 runs to 16 residues. The V end lost 5 bases, the J end lost 0 bases, and 16 bases lay between the germline ends.